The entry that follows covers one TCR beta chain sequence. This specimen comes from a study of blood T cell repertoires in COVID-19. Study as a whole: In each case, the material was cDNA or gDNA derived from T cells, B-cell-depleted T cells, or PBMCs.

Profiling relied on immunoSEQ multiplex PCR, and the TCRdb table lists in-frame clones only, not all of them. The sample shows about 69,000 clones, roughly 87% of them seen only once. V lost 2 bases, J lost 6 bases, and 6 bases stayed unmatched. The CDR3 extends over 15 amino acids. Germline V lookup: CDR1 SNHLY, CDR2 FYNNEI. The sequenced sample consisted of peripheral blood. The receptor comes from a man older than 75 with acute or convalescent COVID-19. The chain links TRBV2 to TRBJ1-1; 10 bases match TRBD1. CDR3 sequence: CASSERDRGGPEAFF. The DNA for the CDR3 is TGTGCCAGCAGTGAAAGGGACAGGGGAGGCCCTGAAGCTTTCTTT.